Sequencing of this T cell receptor beta chain was carried out in a study of CD8 T cells in ankylosing spondylitis. Study findings and constraints: Typical of ankylosing spondylitis blood, it appeared, was a TCR beta motif of roughly eight highly homologous variants.

TCRdb ran MiXCR on the 5' RACE reads and lists one entry per CDR3 protein. The table has fewer than 500,000 distinct CDR3 sequences, 20% to 25% seen once; the top ten hold 15% to 20%. As to this clonotype: As yet, its antigen is unknown.

The CDR3 runs 15 residues. Per germline, CDR1 SGHTA and CDR2 FQGNSA. V was pared by 1 base and J by 4 bases, with 11 bases between. Sequenced sample: blood, either unsorted or a sorted T cell fraction (not recorded which). The rearrangement uses TRBV7-2 and TRBJ2-1, with D unresolved. The receptor was isolated from a male donor with ankylosing spondylitis. The CDR3 coding sequence is TGTGCCAGCAGCTTAGGTGCCAGCCAGTACAATGAGCAGTTCTTC. Amino acid sequence: CASSLGASQYNEQFF.